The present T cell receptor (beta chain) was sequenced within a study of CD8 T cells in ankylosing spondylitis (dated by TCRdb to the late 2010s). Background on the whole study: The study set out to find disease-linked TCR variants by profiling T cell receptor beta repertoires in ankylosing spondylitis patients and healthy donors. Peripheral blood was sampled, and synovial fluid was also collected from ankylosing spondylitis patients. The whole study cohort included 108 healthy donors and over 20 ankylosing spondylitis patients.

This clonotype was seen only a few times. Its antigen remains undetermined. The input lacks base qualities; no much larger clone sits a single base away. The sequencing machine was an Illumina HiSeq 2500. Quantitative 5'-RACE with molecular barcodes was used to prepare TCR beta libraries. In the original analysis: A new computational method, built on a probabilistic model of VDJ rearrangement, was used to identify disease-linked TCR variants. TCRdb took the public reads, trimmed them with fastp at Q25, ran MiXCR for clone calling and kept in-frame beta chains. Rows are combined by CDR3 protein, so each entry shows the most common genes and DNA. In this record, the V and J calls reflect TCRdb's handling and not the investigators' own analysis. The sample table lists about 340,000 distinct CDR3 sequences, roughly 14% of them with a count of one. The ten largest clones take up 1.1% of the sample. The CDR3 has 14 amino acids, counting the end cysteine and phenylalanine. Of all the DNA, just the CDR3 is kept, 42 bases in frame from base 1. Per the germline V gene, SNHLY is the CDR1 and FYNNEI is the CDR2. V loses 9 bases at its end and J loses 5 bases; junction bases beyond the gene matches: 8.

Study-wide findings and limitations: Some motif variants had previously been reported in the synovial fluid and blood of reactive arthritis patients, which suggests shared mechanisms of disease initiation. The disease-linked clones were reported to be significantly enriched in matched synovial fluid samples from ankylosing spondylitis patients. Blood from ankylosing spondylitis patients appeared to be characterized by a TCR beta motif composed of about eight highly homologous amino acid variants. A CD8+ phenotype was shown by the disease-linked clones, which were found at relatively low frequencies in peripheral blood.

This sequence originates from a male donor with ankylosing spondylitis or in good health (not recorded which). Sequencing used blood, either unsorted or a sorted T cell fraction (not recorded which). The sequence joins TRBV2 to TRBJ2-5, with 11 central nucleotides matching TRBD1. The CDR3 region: CASGGTGGQETQYF. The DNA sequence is TGTGCCAGTGGGGGGACAGGGGGACAGGAGACCCAGTACTTC.